The 17 T cell receptor beta chains listed next were all sequenced from one sample in a study of a mutant IDH1 vaccine in newly diagnosed glioma. Time point specified: baseline, week 1 (first vaccination visit). Treatment given: pre-vaccination baseline after standard-of-care therapy. Sequenced by immunoSEQ multiplex PCR; TCRdb stores in-frame clones only, minus some. The sample has over 80,000 clones; about 87% are singletons. The sequencing used PBMCs, collected from a glioma patient treated with radiotherapy, temozolomide or both. Receptors originate from a woman between 50 and 59 years old with glioma.

The rearrangement joins TRBV6-5 to TRBJ2-7, with a weak D call TRBD2 (7 bases). Trimming shortened V by 2 bases and J by 0 bases, and 11 bases separated the two germline ends. Germline V lookup: CDR1 MNHEY, CDR2 SVGAGI. The CDR3 is 15 amino acids. CDR3 protein: CASSYAGAGSYEQYF. The CDR3 DNA sequence: TGTGCCAGCAGTTACGCGGGGGCAGGCTCCTACGAGCAGTACTTC.

With regard to this clone: The germline gene is not matched at one end of the junction; a read error may be the cause. Other DNA variants within this sample encode the same CDR3. The CDR3 nucleotides are TGCGCCAGCACCCGGACAGGGGGAGGCAACGAGCAGTATTTC. Residues: CASTRTGGGNEQYF. The V call is TRBV5-1, the J call TRBJ2-7; the match to TRBD1 covers 10 bases. The V gene's germline CDR1 is SGHRS and CDR2 YFSETQ. The CDR3 consists of 14 residues.

The genes are TRBV5-1 and TRBJ2-1; the match to TRBD1 covers 9 bases. With V trimmed by 4 bases and J by 6 bases, 5 bases remained unmatched. The CDR3 totals 14 residues. CDR1 is SGHRS and CDR2 is YFSETQ in the germline V gene. The CDR3 nucleotides read TGCGCCAGCAGCCCACGACAGGGGGGCAATGAGCAGTTCTTC. It yields the protein CASSPRQGGNEQFF.

V usage is TRBV28 and J usage is TRBJ2-2; D is possibly TRBD2 (5 bases). There are 14 residues in the CDR3. CDR1 and CDR2 from the germline V gene are MDHEN and SYDVKM. V was cut by 0 bases and J by 3 bases, with 5 bases left in between. DNA for the CDR3: TGTGCCAGCAGTTTATGGGAGGACACCGGGGAGCTGTTTTTT. Translated: CASSLWEDTGELFF.

Only one count was recorded for this clone. The CDR3 DNA follows: TGTGCCAGCAGCTTAAGACTAGCGGCTGCCTACGAGCAGTACTTC. Residues: CASSLRLAAAYEQYF. This chain joins TRBV7-6 and TRBJ2-7; TRBD2 agrees at 9 bases. V was clipped by 2 bases and J by 2 bases; unmatched bases: 4. The CDR3 totals 15 residues. The germline V gene encodes CDR1 SGHVS and CDR2 FNYEAQ.

The chain has TRBV4-1 and TRBJ2-3; D remains unclear. CDR1 and CDR2 from the germline V gene are MGHRA and YSYEKL. The CDR3 has 16 amino acids. Deletions cut 0 bases from V and 2 bases from J, with 12 bases between. This chain's CDR3 is CASSQDKRKLTDTQYF. The CDR3 DNA follows: TGCGCCAGCAGCCAAGATAAAAGGAAACTCACAGATACGCAGTATTTT.

The chain combines TRBV4-1 with TRBJ2-5; TRBD2 matches at 8 bases. This CDR3 is 17 amino acids long. V lost 2 bases to trimming and J lost 3 bases; unmatched junction nucleotides: 11. Germline values: CDR1 MGHRA, CDR2 YSYEKL. The chain's CDR3 is CASSQSKLAGVEETQYF. The CDR3 DNA reads as TGCGCCAGCAGCCAATCCAAGCTAGCGGGCGTCGAAGAGACCCAGTACTTC.

The chain joins TRBV2 to TRBJ2-3; 9 bases are shared with TRBD2. Unmatched junction bases numbered 11, after V lost 11 bases and J lost 2 bases. The germline gives CDR1 SNHLY, CDR2 FYNNEI. This CDR3 region has 15 residues. The DNA of the CDR3 is TGTGCCGGGGGGAGACTAGCGGATCCCACAGATACGCAGTATTTT. This sequence encodes CAGGRLADPTDTQYF.

The chain carries TRBV5-1 and TRBJ2-5; possible D gene TRBD2, 5 bases. V lost 0 bases, J lost 4 bases, and 10 bases lay in between. In germline, CDR1 is SGHRS, CDR2 YFSETQ. This CDR3 contains 14 residues. This CDR3 reads CASSLASSRETQYF. DNA for the CDR3: TGCGCCAGCAGCTTGGCTAGCAGTCGAGAGACCCAGTACTTC.

The chain recombines TRBV7-9 with TRBJ2-7; TRBD2 matches at 7 bases. This CDR3 has 15 amino acids. Germline V gene sequence: CDR1 SEHNR, CDR2 FQNEAQ (reference sequence). J gave up 2 bases and V 1 base, and 5 bases lay outside the gene matches. The CDR3 coding sequence is TGTGCCAGCAGCTTAGAGGCTAGCGGAACCTACGAGCAGTACTTC. Amino acids: CASSLEASGTYEQYF.

The V gene is TRBV5-1, the J gene TRBJ1-2; 9 nucleotides agree with TRBD1. The J segment lost 4 bases and the V segment lost 4 bases, leaving 11 bases of the junction unmatched. CDR1 and CDR2 from the germline V gene are SGHRS and YFSETQ. The CDR3 extends over 16 amino acids. CDR3 protein: CASSTGQGGTSYGYTF. CDR3 DNA: TGCGCCAGCAGCACGGGACAGGGTGGGACCTCCTATGGCTACACCTTC.

V gene TRBV30 combines with J gene TRBJ2-7; 9 nucleotides match TRBD2. Germline V gives CDR1 GTSNPN, CDR2 SVGIG (reference sequence). The CDR3 covers 14 residues. J lost 6 bases, V lost 1 base, and 7 bases had no gene match. CDR3 region: CAWSGGSGRSEQYF. CDR3 nucleotide sequence: TGTGCCTGGAGTGGGGGTAGCGGGAGAAGCGAGCAGTACTTC.

The chain combines TRBV28 with TRBJ2-1, with 14 bases matching TRBD2. Germline V gene lookup returns CDR1 MDHEN and CDR2 SYDVKM. V lost 10 bases to trimming and J lost 3 bases; unmatched junction nucleotides: 5. The CDR3 contains 15 residues. DNA for the CDR3: TGTGCCACCTTAGGACTAGCGGGAGGCTACAATGAGCAGTTCTTC. It encodes CATLGLAGGYNEQFF.

The count of this clone is one. The rearrangement joins TRBV7-8 to TRBJ2-7; the match to TRBD1 covers 8 bases. Unmatched junction bases numbered 13, after V lost 0 bases and J lost 0 bases. In germline, CDR1 is SGHVS, CDR2 FQNEAQ. This CDR3 is built from 19 residues. The CDR3 here is CASSLAPARGLTRSYEQYF. The CDR3 DNA is TGTGCCAGCAGCTTAGCGCCGGCCAGGGGGCTTACCCGCTCCTACGAGCAGTACTTC.

This rearrangement joins TRBV14 to TRBJ2-3; 7 bases map to TRBD2. The CDR3 length is 17 residues. Trimming cost V 1 base and J 10 bases; bases outside gene matches: 17. Looked up from germline, CDR1 is SGHDN and CDR2 is FVKESK. The CDR3: CASSQAGPAGLHMAQYF. As DNA, the CDR3 is TGTGCCAGCAGCCAAGCGGGTCCAGCGGGGCTCCATATGGCGCAGTATTTT.

The chain links TRBV28 to TRBJ2-3; 9 nucleotides line up with TRBD2. The germline CDR1 and CDR2 sequences are MDHEN and SYDVKM. The junction had 8 bases not matched to a gene; V was cut back by 5 bases and J by 5 bases. The CDR3 has 15 amino acids. The CDR3 loop reads CASSELAGDLDTQYF. Here the CDR3 DNA reads TGTGCCAGCAGTGAGTTAGCGGGAGACTTAGATACGCAGTATTTT.

The gene calls are TRBV29-1 and TRBJ1-2; D might be TRBD1 (6 bases). The CDR3 covers 14 residues. The germline V gene encodes CDR1 SQVTM and CDR2 ANQGSEA. The ends were cut back, 3 bases at V and 2 bases at J, with 13 bases in the middle. CDR3 loop: CSVDKVGANYGYTF. As DNA, the CDR3 is TGCAGCGTTGACAAGGTGGGGGCCAACTATGGCTACACCTTC.